This TCR beta chain appears in the sequencing data of a study of T cell responses to AZD1222 COVID-19 vaccine. Overall study findings and caveats: Increases in Spike-specific TCR breadth and depth were seen after two AZD1222 doses. Along spike, vaccine-associated CD4 TCRs were found throughout, with dominance at 160-218 and 743-854. Donors skewed white British and female; clonal diversity was possibly underestimated.

V lost 6 bases to trimming and J lost 12 bases, with 17 bases between them. This CDR3 contains 12 residues. Assay used: immunoSEQ multiplex PCR; TCRdb lists only in-frame clones, some missing. The sample holds tens of thousands of clones, around 88% seen once. Within the sample, this clone is medium-sized. Its target is unknown. V usage is TRBV12-3 or TRBV12-4 and J usage is TRBJ1-1, with unresolved D. Sequencing was performed on peripheral blood, taken on day 0 of MenACWY control vaccination. The receptor was derived from an adult in good health. The CDR3 loop is CASSLGLDVTFF. CDR3 DNA sequence: TGTGCCAGCAGCCTCGGGTTAGACGTGACTTTCTTT.